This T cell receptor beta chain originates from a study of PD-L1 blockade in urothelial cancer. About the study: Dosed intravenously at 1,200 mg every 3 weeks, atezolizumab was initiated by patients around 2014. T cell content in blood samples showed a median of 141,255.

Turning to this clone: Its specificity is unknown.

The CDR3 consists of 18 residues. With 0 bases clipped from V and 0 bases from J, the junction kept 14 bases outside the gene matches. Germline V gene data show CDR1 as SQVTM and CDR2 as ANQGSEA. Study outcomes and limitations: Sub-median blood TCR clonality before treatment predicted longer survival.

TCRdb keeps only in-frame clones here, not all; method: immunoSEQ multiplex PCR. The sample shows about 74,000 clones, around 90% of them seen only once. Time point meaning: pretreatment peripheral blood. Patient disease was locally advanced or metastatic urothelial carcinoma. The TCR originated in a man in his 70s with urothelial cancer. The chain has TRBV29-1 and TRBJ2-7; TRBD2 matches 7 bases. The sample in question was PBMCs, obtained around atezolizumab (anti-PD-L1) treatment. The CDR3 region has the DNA TGCAGCGTTGAAGATCGGGGCGGGGGACCCACCCTCTCCTACGAGCAGTACTTC. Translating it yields CSVEDRGGGPTLSYEQYF.